A single sample gave rise to the 32 T cell receptor beta chains below, sequenced in a study of blood T cell repertoires in COVID-19. TCRdb's copy holds only in-frame clones and misses some; the assay was immunoSEQ multiplex PCR. The data hold roughly 240,000 clones, with 88% observed a single time. Material: PBMCs or T cells enriched from blood (not recorded which). The receptors derive from a woman between 40 and 55 years old with acute COVID-19.

V gene TRBV10-3 combines with J gene TRBJ1-1; the match to TRBD1 covers 7 bases. The CDR3 is 12 amino acids. The V and J ends lost 6 bases and 3 bases, in that order; junction bases with no gene match: 1. Germline V CDR1 and CDR2: ENHRY, SYGVKD. The CDR3 DNA reads as TGTGCCATCAGCCAGGGGGACACTGAAGCTTTCTTT. Translation gives CAISQGDTEAFF.

The sample holds many counts of this clone. J is TRBJ1-4 and V is TRBV10-3, with 8 bases aligning to TRBD1. Trimming removed 10 bases from V and 8 bases from J; junction bases left unmatched: 9. Germline V lookup: CDR1 ENHRY, CDR2 SYGVKD. This CDR3 has 13 residues. CDR3 sequence (DNA): TGTGCCACTAGGACAGGGAAGGAGGAAAAACTGTTTTTT. This codes for CATRTGKEEKLFF.

A few counts support this clone. The chain has TRBV18 and TRBJ1-3; 7 bases map to TRBD1. Germline V gene data show CDR1 as KGHSH and CDR2 as LQKENI. Trimming cost V 2 bases and J 2 bases; bases outside gene matches: 6. The CDR3 covers 16 residues. CDR3: CASSPKEGAAGNTIYF. The CDR3 nucleotides are TGTGCCAGCTCACCAAAGGAGGGGGCAGCTGGAAACACCATATATTTT.

CDR3 in DNA: TGTGCCAGCAGACCGGGACAGGGGGTAAGACTAACCACGGCAGATACGCAGTATTTT. Amino acid sequence: CASRPGQGVRLTTADTQYF. The gene calls are TRBV7-9 and TRBJ2-3, with 11 bases that match TRBD1. This CDR3 spans 19 amino acids. V was clipped by 6 bases and J by 4 bases; unmatched bases: 18. Per germline, CDR1 SEHNR and CDR2 FQNEAQ (reference sequence).

The rearrangement uses TRBV6-5 and TRBJ2-7; 9 bases are a match to TRBD1. The CDR3 runs 15 residues. CDR1 and CDR2 (germline): MNHEY, SVGAGI. V was clipped by 1 base and J by 1 base; unmatched bases: 2. CDR3 in amino acids: CASSYWGQGSYEQYF. Written as DNA, the CDR3 is TGTGCCAGCAGTTACTGGGGACAGGGTTCCTACGAGCAGTACTTC.

The chain combines TRBV24-1 with TRBJ2-1; 8 nucleotides agree with TRBD2. Germline-derived CDR1 and CDR2 are KGHDR and SFDVKD. With V trimmed by 4 bases and J by 2 bases, 9 bases remained unmatched. The CDR3 runs 17 residues. The CDR3 protein is CATSERRTSGTYNEQFF. In nucleotides, the CDR3 is TGTGCCACCAGTGAGAGACGAACTAGCGGTACCTACAATGAGCAGTTCTTC.

The V call is TRBV7-2, the J call TRBJ1-6, with 7 bases fitting TRBD1. Germline CDR1 SGHTA, CDR2 FQGNSA. The V gene end was trimmed by 7 bases and the J gene end by 8 bases; junction bases not matched to a gene: 8. The CDR3 has 14 amino acids. CDR3 in amino acids: CASKKDRVDSPLHF. In DNA, the CDR3 is TGTGCCAGCAAGAAAGACAGGGTGGATTCACCCCTCCACTTT.

The chain recombines TRBV7-2 with TRBJ1-2, with D hard to call. The germline gives CDR1 SGHTA, CDR2 FQGNSA. Trimming took off 5 bases at V and 6 bases at J, with 16 bases between the two ends. The CDR3 is made up of 14 amino acids. CDR3 in amino acids: CASSLGSGSDGYTF. CDR3 sequence (DNA): TGTGCCAGCAGCCTAGGTTCGGGGAGCGATGGCTACACCTTC. Filled out from reference TRBV7-2 and TRBJ1-2, the complete variable domain reads GAGVSQSPSNKVTEKGKDVELRCDPISGHTALYWYRQSLGQGLEFLIYFQGNSAPDKSGLPSDRFSAERTGGSVSTLTIQRTQQEDSAVYLCASSLGSGSDGYTFGSGTRLTVV.

The V call is TRBV10-3, the J call TRBJ2-1; tentative D call: TRBD2 (6 bases). Germline CDR1 and CDR2: ENHRY and SYGVKD. The CDR3 runs to 15 residues. With 2 bases removed from V and 2 bases from J, the gap between germline ends came to 10 bases. The CDR3 sequence: CAISEGGATYNEQFF. In nucleotides, the CDR3 is TGTGCCATCAGTGAGGGAGGGGCGACCTACAATGAGCAGTTCTTC.

The chain is built from TRBV5-1 and TRBJ1-1; D might be TRBD1 (6 bases). This CDR3 is built from 12 residues. V was shortened by 5 bases and J by 4 bases, with 9 bases between the two germline ends. Per the germline V gene, CDR1 is SGHRS and CDR2 is YFSETQ. CDR3 loop: CASRGGATEAFF. The CDR3 DNA sequence: TGCGCCAGCAGGGGGGGGGCCACTGAAGCTTTCTTT.

This rearrangement joins TRBV5-6 to TRBJ1-2; D remains ambiguous. The ends were cut back, 1 base at V and 4 bases at J, with 8 bases in the middle. The CDR3 contains 13 residues. CDR1 and CDR2 (germline): SGHDT, YYEEEE. This CDR3 is CASSLPGSYGYTF. The CDR3 nucleotides read TGTGCCAGCAGCTTGCCAGGTAGCTATGGCTACACCTTC.

The V and J genes are TRBV19 and TRBJ2-2, with 11 bases identical to TRBD1. The CDR3 runs 17 residues. The J segment lost 2 bases and the V segment lost 5 bases, leaving 7 bases of the junction unmatched. CDR1 and CDR2 (germline): LNHDA, SQIVND (reference sequence). The CDR3 protein is CASSSGTGGSNTGELFF. In DNA, the CDR3 is TGTGCCAGTAGTTCCGGGACAGGGGGATCAAACACCGGGGAGCTGTTTTTT.

V is TRBV9 and J is TRBJ2-2, with 15 bases that match TRBD2. The V gene end was trimmed by 0 bases and the J gene end by 3 bases; junction bases not matched to a gene: 12. The CDR3 covers 21 residues. CDR1 is SGDLS and CDR2 is YYNGEE in the germline V gene. CDR3 sequence (DNA): TGTGCCAGCAGCGTAGCCCCCATGTTAGGACTAGCGGGAGGGGACACCGGGGAGCTGTTTTTT. Translated: CASSVAPMLGLAGGDTGELFF.

CDR3 sequence (DNA): TGTGCCACCAGTGATTTTCAGGGTGGTGATGAGCAGTTCTTC. Its protein product is CATSDFQGGDEQFF. The J gene is TRBJ2-1, the V gene TRBV24-1, with D tentatively TRBD1 (5 bases). The V end was cut by 1 base, the J end by 8 bases, with 11 bases between. Germline-derived CDR1 and CDR2 are KGHDR and SFDVKD. CDR3 length equals 14 residues.

This chain connects TRBV5-4 to TRBJ2-7; D may be TRBD1 (5 bases). This CDR3 is built from 12 residues. Germline V CDR1 and CDR2: SGHNT, YYREEE (reference sequence). V was clipped by 9 bases and J by 7 bases, with 17 bases between them. The CDR3 DNA reads TGTGCCATCACAGTAGGGGCGAGGGAGCAGTACGTC. It is translated as CAITVGAREQYV.

The J gene is TRBJ2-1, the V gene TRBV2; 10 bases align to TRBD2. V shed 3 bases, J shed 0 bases, and the junction held 2 bases outside the gene matches. The CDR3 loop spans 16 amino acids. Looked up from germline, CDR1 is SNHLY and CDR2 is FYNNEI. The CDR3 DNA follows: TGTGCCAGCAGTGACCAGCGGGGGGGCTCCTACAATGAGCAGTTCTTC. This encodes CASSDQRGGSYNEQFF.

V is TRBV28 and J is TRBJ1-1; D unclear. Trimming left V 4 bases short and J 10 bases short, with 16 bases between. CDR3 length: 13 residues. Germline lookup yields CDR1 MDHEN and CDR2 SYDVKM. The CDR3 loop reads CASSSPLVAPAFF. The CDR3 coding sequence is TGTGCCAGCAGTTCCCCTCTTGTAGCTCCAGCTTTCTTT.

The CDR3 nucleotides are TGTGCCACCAGTGATCCGGGACTGGCTGATACGCAGTATTTT. This codes for CATSDPGLADTQYF. The chain links TRBV24-1 to TRBJ2-3, with D perhaps matching TRBD2 (6 bases). This CDR3 is 14 amino acids long. Germline-derived CDR1 and CDR2 are KGHDR and SFDVKD. Trimming took off 3 bases at V and 6 bases at J, with 12 bases between the two ends.

V usage is TRBV3-1 (or the pseudogene TRBV3-2) and J usage is TRBJ2-7; a weak D match, TRBD2 (7 bases). Trimming pared 1 base from V and 3 bases from J, leaving 13 bases between. This CDR3 has 15 residues. Germline V gene data show CDR1 as LGHDT and CDR2 as YNNKEL (reference sequence). CDR3 in DNA: TGTGCCAGCAGCCAAGGGACGGGGGGCTACTACGAGCAGTACTTC. It encodes CASSQGTGGYYEQYF.

The V call is TRBV20-1, the J call TRBJ1-2; D is unresolved. Germline CDR1 and CDR2: DFQATT and SNEGSKA (reference sequence). The CDR3 runs 11 residues. Trimming left V 5 bases short and J 8 bases short, with 12 bases between. The chain's CDR3 is CSAPQASGYTF. The DNA for the CDR3 is TGCAGTGCTCCGCAGGCGAGCGGCTACACCTTC.

The V call is TRBV2, the J call TRBJ2-7; D is ambiguous. This CDR3 comprises 13 residues. V was trimmed by 4 bases and J by 6 bases, leaving 13 bases between them. Per the germline V gene, CDR1 is SNHLY and CDR2 is FYNNEI. CDR3 in amino acids: CASSVGLPLEQYF. The CDR3 bases are TGTGCCAGCAGTGTTGGGCTCCCTCTCGAGCAGTACTTC.

The genes are TRBV5-4 and TRBJ1-2; D might be TRBD1 (5 bases). The CDR3 is 15 residues long. Deletions cut 4 bases from V and 4 bases from J, with 17 bases between. In germline, CDR1 is SGHNT, CDR2 YYREEE (reference sequence). The CDR3 DNA follows: TGTGCCAGCAGCCCGCTGGTAGGGGCCCTCTATGGCTACACCTTC. This gives the protein CASSPLVGALYGYTF. Together with reference TRBV5-4 and TRBJ1-2, the CDR3 gives the full variable domain: ETGVTQSPTHLIKTRGQQVTLRCSSQSGHNTVSWYQQALGQGPQFIFQYYREEENGRGNFPPRFSGLQFPNYSSELNVNALELDDSALYLCASSPLVGALYGYTFGSGTRLTVV.

The rearrangement joins TRBV5-1 to TRBJ2-2; 9 nucleotides line up with TRBD2. CDR3 size: 16 residues. V trimming: 3 bases; J trimming: 1 base; junction bases outside the gene matches: 4. Germline lookup yields CDR1 SGHRS and CDR2 YFSETQ. The CDR3 region has the DNA TGCGCCAGCAGCTCCGGGACTAGCAAGAACACCGGGGAGCTGTTTTTT. Encoded protein: CASSSGTSKNTGELFF. Looking up the rest from reference TRBV5-1 and TRBJ2-2 gives the full variable domain: KAGVTQTPRYLIKTRGQQVTLSCSPISGHRSVSWYQQTPGQGLQFLFEYFSETQRNKGNFPGRFSGRQFSNSRSEMNVSTLELGDSALYLCASSSGTSKNTGELFFGEGSRLTVL.

This clone occurred once. The chain links TRBV27 to TRBJ1-2, with 7 positions matching TRBD1. CDR1 MNHEY and CDR2 SMNVEV come from the germline V gene (reference sequence). The V segment lost 3 bases and the J segment 0 bases; nucleotides outside the gene matches: 4. This CDR3 has 15 amino acids. The CDR3 sequence: CASSFTGVPNYGYTF. CDR3 bases: TGTGCCAGCAGTTTCACAGGGGTGCCTAACTATGGCTACACCTTC.

This chain joins TRBV6-6 and TRBJ1-5; D uncertain. Trimming shortened V by 5 bases and J by 3 bases, and 20 bases separated the two germline ends. The V gene's germline CDR1 is MNHNY and CDR2 SVGAGI (reference sequence). The CDR3 is 17 residues long. The CDR3 nucleotides read TGTGCCAGCAGTCCCCAGTATTACGGGGAGTACAATCAGCCCCAGCATTTT. As protein: CASSPQYYGEYNQPQHF.

Only a few counts were recorded for this clone. V usage is TRBV6-5 and J usage is TRBJ1-1; D gene unclear. Germline loops: CDR1 MNHEY, CDR2 SVGAGI. V lost 6 bases and J lost 5, with 13 bases in between. The length of the CDR3 is 13 residues. The DNA for the CDR3 is TGTGCCAGCAGGGCCGGGGTAGAGACTGAAGCTTTCTTT. As protein: CASRAGVETEAFF.

V is TRBV7-4 and J is TRBJ2-3; 10 bases agree with TRBD2. The germline gives CDR1 SGHVT, CDR2 SQSDAQ. V was pared by 7 bases and J by 4 bases, with 17 bases of the junction left unmatched. The CDR3 is made up of 18 amino acids. The CDR3 bases are TGTGCCAGCACTCAAAACGCGAGCGGGAGGGTTCAAGCAGATACGCAGTATTTT. Its protein product is CASTQNASGRVQADTQYF.

V and J are TRBV11-3 and TRBJ2-1, with a weak D call TRBD2 (5 bases). The V gene's germline CDR1 is SGHNT and CDR2 YENEEA. The CDR3 length is 13 residues. The germline V and J ends were trimmed by 1 base and 5 bases, with 6 bases remaining between them. Here the CDR3 reads CASSLGRDNEQFF. CDR3 coding DNA: TGTGCCAGCAGCTTAGGGCGGGACAATGAGCAGTTCTTC.

The chain carries TRBV6-5 and TRBJ1-2, with D tentatively TRBD1 (6 bases). V dropped 0 bases and J dropped 8 bases, with 13 bases sitting between them. The germline V gene encodes CDR1 MNHEY and CDR2 SVGAGI. The CDR3 spans 14 residues. The CDR3: CASSYSGQGRGYTF. Here the CDR3 DNA reads TGTGCCAGCAGTTACTCGGGGCAGGGGAGAGGCTACACCTTC.

V is TRBV7-9 and J is TRBJ1-2; 10 bases are shared with TRBD1. Germline lookup yields CDR1 SEHNR and CDR2 FQNEAQ (reference sequence). The CDR3 length is 14 residues. The J segment lost 5 bases and the V segment lost 5 bases, leaving 5 bases of the junction unmatched. In DNA form, the CDR3 reads TGTGCCAGCAGCGGGGACAGGGGTGGTTATGGCTACACCTTC. The encoded protein is CASSGDRGGYGYTF.

This rearrangement joins TRBV30 to TRBJ2-5; D may be TRBD2 (5 bases). The CDR3 spans 15 residues. The V end lost 5 bases, the J end lost 2 bases, and 18 bases lay between the germline ends. Looked up from germline, CDR1 is GTSNPN and CDR2 is SVGIG (reference sequence). CDR3 region: CAWAGQTKFQETQYF. The CDR3 nucleotides are TGTGCCTGGGCCGGGCAGACTAAGTTTCAAGAGACCCAGTACTTC. Full variable domain (outside the CDR3, taken from reference TRBV30 and TRBJ2-5): SQTIHQWPATLVQPVGSPLSLECTVEGTSNPNLYWYRQAAGRGLQLLFYSVGIGQISSEVPQNLSASRPQDRQFILSSKKLLLSDSGFYLCAWAGQTKFQETQYFGPGTRLLVL.

The chain employs TRBV11-2 and TRBJ2-1; D gene uncertain. This CDR3 contains 11 residues. The germline V and J ends were trimmed by 3 bases and 10 bases, with 7 bases remaining between them. Germline CDR1 SGHAT, CDR2 FQNNGV. This chain's CDR3 is CASSFTREQFF. DNA for the CDR3: TGTGCCAGCAGCTTCACGAGGGAGCAGTTCTTC.